This T cell receptor (beta chain) originates from a study of blood T cells in healthy people across ages. The CDR3 sequence is 12 residues long. A second about 6 to 12 cycle PCR used barcoded and J-beta primers. TCRdb processed the 5' RACE reads anew with MiXCR; each CDR3 protein has one entry. The repertoire consists of fewer than 800,000 distinct CDR3 sequences, with roughly 25% occurring once and the leading ten covering under 9.5%. The same sample was also studied in work on T cells of mothers and their children. That report notes: A few healthy Caucasian mothers served as donors, and their six children did as well.

The sequence derives from a boy aged 5-17 years in good health. Sample: blood. The V and J genes are TRBV12-3 or TRBV12-4 and TRBJ2-5; 7 bases fit TRBD1. The DNA end favors TRBJ2-1, so the J call may be wrong. This CDR3 is CASSPTGHEQFF. CDR3 coding DNA: TGTGCCAGCAGTCCGACAGGGCATGAGCAGTTCTTC.